A single sample gave rise to the 15 T cell receptor beta chains below, sequenced in a study of CD8+ T cells in alopecia areata. Sample treatment: oral pan-JAK inhibitor, 5-10 mg twice daily. The sequencing template was cDNA reverse transcribed from extracted RNA. The repertoire was sequenced with immunoSEQ multiplex PCR; TCRdb's copy has only in-frame clones and lacks some. The sample includes fewer than 250,000 clones, over 60% of them seen just once. The sequenced sample was CD4+ T cells sorted from blood, obtained at week 4, from a patient treated with tofacitinib. These receptors all stem from a human donor with alopecia areata.

The rearrangement links TRBV29-1 to TRBJ2-7; possibly TRBD2 for D (6 bases). There are 13 residues in the CDR3. V was clipped by 3 bases and J by 3 bases, with 12 bases between them. Germline V gene sequence: CDR1 SQVTM, CDR2 ANQGSEA. The CDR3 protein is CSVEGLGLYEQYF. The CDR3 nucleotides read TGCAGCGTTGAGGGCCTGGGACTCTACGAGCAGTACTTC.

V is TRBV6-5 and J is TRBJ2-7; weak D call: TRBD2 (7 bases). The ends were cut back, 7 bases at V and 4 bases at J, with 17 bases in the middle. There are 14 residues in the CDR3. Looked up from germline, CDR1 is MNHEY and CDR2 is SVGAGI. The CDR3 sequence is CASTPTGGGYEQYF. In nucleotides, the CDR3 is TGTGCCAGCACCCCCACGGGGGGCGGGTACGAGCAGTACTTC.

The rearrangement uses TRBV7-2 and TRBJ1-2; D remains ambiguous. The CDR3 length is 14 residues. Germline CDR1 and CDR2: SGHTA and FQGNSA. V dropped 4 bases and J dropped 4 bases, with 13 bases sitting between them. The CDR3 spells CASSSEVILYGYTF. In nucleotides, the CDR3 is TGTGCCAGCAGCTCAGAGGTCATTCTCTATGGCTACACCTTC.

This chain joins TRBV30 and TRBJ2-5; 10 bases are shared with TRBD2. V dropped 3 bases and J dropped 5; count of bases not matched to a gene: 6. Germline CDR1 GTSNPN, CDR2 SVGIG (reference sequence). The CDR3 length is 14 residues. For the CDR3, the DNA is TGTGCCTGGAGGGAGCGGGGGGGCTGGGAGACCCAGTACTTC. Translated: CAWRERGGWETQYF.

This clone was found once. V gene TRBV29-1 combines with J gene TRBJ1-1; D is unclear. The CDR3 is 13 amino acids. Germline V gene data show CDR1 as SQVTM and CDR2 as ANQGSEA. Trimming removed 7 bases from V and 1 base from J, with 13 bases in between. Here the CDR3 DNA reads TGCAGCGATATGGGAGTTGCGAACACTGAAGCTTTCTTT. Its protein is CSDMGVANTEAFF.

This chain uses TRBV5-4 with TRBJ2-3; tentative D call: TRBD2 (5 bases). V lost 7 bases to trimming and J lost 6 bases, with 24 bases between them. This CDR3 has 16 residues. CDR1 and CDR2 (germline): SGHNT, YYREEE (reference sequence). The CDR3 DNA reads TGTGCCAGCGGACGACGGGAAGGGCTTGGAAAGGATACGCAGTATTTT. It codes for CASGRREGLGKDTQYF. Looking up the rest from reference TRBV5-4 and TRBJ2-3 gives the full variable domain: ETGVTQSPTHLIKTRGQQVTLRCSSQSGHNTVSWYQQALGQGPQFIFQYYREEENGRGNFPPRFSGLQFPNYSSELNVNALELDDSALYLCASGRREGLGKDTQYFGPGTRLTVL.

The chain couples TRBV7-9 to TRBJ1-5; D not resolved. Germline CDR1 is SEHNR and CDR2 is FQNEAQ (reference sequence). The CDR3 has 12 residues. V was pared by 2 bases and J by 5 bases, with 4 bases between. Here the CDR3 DNA reads TGTGCCAGCAGCTTACTAGATCAGCCCCAGCATTTT. Translating it yields CASSLLDQPQHF.

The count of this clone is one. The chain employs TRBV29-1 and TRBJ2-1; 8 bases are a match to TRBD1. The CDR3 extends over 14 amino acids. The V gene's germline CDR1 is SQVTM and CDR2 ANQGSEA. V was pared by 4 bases and J by 6 bases, with 8 bases of the junction left unmatched. CDR3 loop: CSVAVRTGINEQFF. CDR3 DNA: TGCAGCGTTGCAGTACGGACAGGGATCAATGAGCAGTTCTTC.

The chain links TRBV29-1 to TRBJ1-2, with TRBD1 as a possible D gene (6 bases). This CDR3 has 14 amino acids. CDR1 and CDR2 from the germline V gene are SQVTM and ANQGSEA. V lost 7 bases and J 0 bases, leaving 15 bases between the germline ends. CDR3 in amino acids: CSGSTGSSNYGYTF. For the CDR3, the DNA is TGCAGCGGCAGTACAGGGTCGTCTAACTATGGCTACACCTTC. The variable domain in full, completed from reference TRBV29-1 and TRBJ1-2, reads SAVISQKPSRDICQRGTSLTIQCQVDSQVTMMFWYRQQPGQSLTLIATANQGSEATYESGFVIDKFPISRPNLTFSTLTVSNMSPEDSSIYLCSGSTGSSNYGYTFGSGTRLTVV.

This clone occurred a few times. The V gene is TRBV11-2, the J gene TRBJ2-7; 12 bases line up with TRBD2. CDR3 length: 15 residues. CDR1 SGHAT and CDR2 FQNNGV come from the germline V gene. V shed 5 bases, J shed 5 bases, and the junction held 7 bases outside the gene matches. CDR3 bases: TGTGCCAGCAGCCAGACTAGCGGGGGATTCAACGAGCAGTACTTC. Protein sequence: CASSQTSGGFNEQYF.

The J gene is TRBJ1-5, the V gene TRBV7-2, with D unclear. V dropped 1 base and J dropped 3 bases, with 4 bases sitting between them. Germline V lookup: CDR1 SGHTA, CDR2 FQGNSA. The CDR3 is 13 residues long. The CDR3 loop reads CASSLVLNQPQHF. The CDR3 DNA sequence: TGTGCCAGCAGCTTAGTCCTCAATCAGCCCCAGCATTTT.

The CDR3 here is CSAYNTGELFF. The CDR3 DNA reads as TGCAGTGCTTATAACACCGGGGAGCTGTTTTTT. This chain links TRBV20-1 with TRBJ2-2, with D uncertain. Trimming stripped 5 bases from V and 2 bases from J, with 3 bases between. The CDR3 extends over 11 amino acids. Germline lookup yields CDR1 DFQATT and CDR2 SNEGSKA (reference sequence).

This chain joins TRBV5-5 and TRBJ2-1; TRBD1 or TRBD2 may be the D gene (5 bases each). The CDR3 consists of 15 residues. The germline V gene encodes CDR1 SGHKS and CDR2 YYEKEE (reference sequence). V gave up 3 bases and J gave up 5 bases, with 15 bases separating them. CDR3 amino acids: CASSSPGRINNEQFF. The DNA of the CDR3 is TGTGCCAGCAGCTCGCCGGGACGGATTAACAATGAGCAGTTCTTC. The entire variable domain, with the rest obtained from reference TRBV5-5 and TRBJ2-1, is as follows: DAGVTQSPTHLIKTRGQQVTLRCSPISGHKSVSWYQQVLGQGPQFIFQYYEKEERGRGNFPDRFSARQFPNYSSELNVNALLLGDSALYLCASSSPGRINNEQFFGPGTRLTVL.

Comments on this clone: Distinct nucleotide sequences in the sample also encode this CDR3. The chain combines TRBV6-5 with TRBJ2-7, with TRBD1 identical over 9 bases. CDR3 size: 14 residues. Losses at the gene ends were 5 bases for V and 4 bases for J; bases not matched to a gene: 6. The V gene's germline CDR1 is MNHEY and CDR2 SVGAGI. The DNA of the CDR3 is TGTGCCAGCAGTCTGGGACAGGGCGGATACGAGCAGTACTTC. It is translated as CASSLGQGGYEQYF.

This chain joins TRBV27 and TRBJ1-5; 8 bases fit TRBD1. The CDR3 extends over 13 amino acids. V shed 6 bases and J 6 bases; nucleotides not matched to a gene: 4. Germline V gives CDR1 MNHEY, CDR2 SMNVEV (reference sequence). The CDR3: CASSRDRGQPQHF. The CDR3 nucleotides are TGTGCCAGCAGCCGAGACAGGGGTCAGCCCCAGCATTTT.